This TCR beta chain was captured by sequencing in a study of beta chain features in type 1 diabetes (dated by TCRdb to 2016 to 2018). In terms of the full investigation: No differences in mean age, gender distribution, total cell number or subset yield were found between patients and healthy donors. Regulatory and stem cell-like memory subsets were isolated from only 8 patients and 8 healthy donors, whereas naive and central memory subsets came from all 30 or so donors. The study compared TCRB repertoires of sorted circulating CD4+ T cell subsets between recently diagnosed type 1 diabetes patients and matched healthy donors. A total of 100 million to 110 million sorted cells were examined across all samples, and a strong correlation was observed between cell number per subset and RNA yield. The full study reports these points: Because the HLA sub-analyses included only small numbers of individuals, any influence of HLA type on TCRB rearrangement was left unresolved. Because cDNA was sequenced instead of genomic DNA, highly expressing activated cells could be over-represented, though the groups showed no difference in activation or CD3 levels. PCR may preferentially amplify shorter templates, but because patient and control samples were amplified and corrected together, any resulting skew would affect both groups equally. A moderate but significant shortening of TCRB CDR3 length was observed in type 1 diabetes patients in all four CD4+ subsets. Naive, central memory and regulatory TCRB repertoires appeared more similar among patients than among healthy donors. Patients with type 1 diabetes made fewer insertions and deleted more nucleotides at VDJ recombination sites, implying thymic rearrangement abnormalities.

The entire amount of isolated RNA was reverse transcribed using the High Capacity cDNA Reverse Transcription Kit, so the sequenced TCRB transcripts were expressed ones. Naive, central memory and regulatory T cell samples underwent deep immunoSEQ sequencing, averaging about 3.57 million total reads per sample. Sorted cells were lysed in RLT buffer, and RNA was extracted using DNase-treated RNeasy Micro or Mini kits according to cell number. Each cell subset was processed on its own to prevent cross-contamination, while patient and healthy donor samples were processed together. The immunoSEQ multiplex PCR was used to amplify TCRB sequences from cDNA, generating 87-bp fragments that spanned the CDR3 region. The amplicons were sequenced using the Illumina HiSeq platform. The study's own analysis went as follows. Synthetic template baselines were used to correct PCR bias computationally, reads within Hamming distance 2 were collapsed together, and singletons that could not be merged were discarded. Reads were aligned to IMGT to assign V, D and J genes, CDR3 length, and insertions or deletions at six rearrangement sites. Clonotype counts were normalized to sorted cell number within each subset before computing true diversity and Gini coefficients with the tcR R package. The overlap coefficient, calculated on TCRB nucleotide sequences, was used to quantify repertoire sharing. Out-of-frame TCRB sequences from naive cells were analyzed to stand in for the pre-selection repertoire. This immuneACCESS table, as held by TCRdb, lists in-frame sequences with V and J called but not all clones. Of the missing ones, under half trace to an unresolved V gene in checked studies; the others have no known cause. Clone size and V and J calls were adopted from that table, with D and trimming inferred from the DNA. The sample table lists hundreds of thousands of clones, around 15% of them with a count of one. The top ten clones comprise nearly 0.04% of the sample.

A single peripheral blood draw of around 120 mL on average was collected from each donor into heparinised tubes. Naive, central memory, regulatory and stem cell-like memory CD4+ T cells were sorted on a BD FACSAria II using a panel including CD45RO, CCR7, CD25, CD127, CD95 and CD27. A purity above 98% was achieved for all sorted populations. PBMCs were isolated right away by Lymphoprep density gradient centrifugation and were stained directly, without culture. So that batch effects would be minimized, each experiment stained and sorted samples in pairs, pairing one healthy donor with one patient. To note about this clone: Its target antigen remains unknown. There are no base qualities to consult, and no much larger clone falls within one base. The sample holds other DNA sequences that translate to the same CDR3.

The TCR originated in a man aged 18 to 35 with type 1 diabetes. Sequencing was carried out using naive CD4+ T cells from blood. The cell subset or site label, read with the paper, signifies: true naive CD4+ T cells.

The nucleotides read TGTGCCAGCAGCTTTTCCGGGATCCAAGAGACCCAGTACTTC. It encodes CASSFSGIQETQYF. In this chain, TRBV7-2 is recombined with TRBJ2-5, and perhaps TRBD2 as D gene, on 5 matching bases. CDR1 is given as SGHTA and CDR2 as FQGNSA, both from the germline V gene. The V and J ends are trimmed by 3 bases and 1 base, leaving 9 bases between them. The CDR3 starts with the cysteine, ends with the phenylalanine, and has 14 residues. CDR3 DNA only is kept here, 42 bases in frame from base 1. Where the CDR3 stops, the reference TRBV7-2 and TRBJ2-5 genes take over; the full variable domain is GAGVSQSPSNKVTEKGKDVELRCDPISGHTALYWYRQSLGQGLEFLIYFQGNSAPDKSGLPSDRFSAERTGGSVSTLTIQRTQQEDSAVYLCASSFSGIQETQYFGPGTRLLVL.